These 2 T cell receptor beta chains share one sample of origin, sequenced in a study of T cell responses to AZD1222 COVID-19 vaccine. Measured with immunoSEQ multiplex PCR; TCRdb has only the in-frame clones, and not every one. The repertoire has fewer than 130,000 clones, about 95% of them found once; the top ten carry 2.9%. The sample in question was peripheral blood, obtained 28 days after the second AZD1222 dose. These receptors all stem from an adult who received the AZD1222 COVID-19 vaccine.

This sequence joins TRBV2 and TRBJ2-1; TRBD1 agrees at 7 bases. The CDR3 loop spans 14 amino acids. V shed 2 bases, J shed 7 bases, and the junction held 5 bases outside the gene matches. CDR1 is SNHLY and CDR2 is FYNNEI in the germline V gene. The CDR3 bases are TGTGCCAGCAGTGAAAGGTTGGGACAGAATGAGCAGTTCTTC. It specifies CASSERLGQNEQFF. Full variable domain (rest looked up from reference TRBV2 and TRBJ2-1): EPEVTQTPSHQVTQMGQEVILRCVPISNHLYFYWYRQILGQKVEFLVSFYNNEISEKSEIFDDQFSVERPDGSNFTLKIRSTKLEDSAMYFCASSERLGQNEQFFGPGTRLTVL.

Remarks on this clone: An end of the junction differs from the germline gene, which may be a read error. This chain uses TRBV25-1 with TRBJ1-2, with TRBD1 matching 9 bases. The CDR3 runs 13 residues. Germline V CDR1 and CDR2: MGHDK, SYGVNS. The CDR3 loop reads CASTEQGAGGYTF. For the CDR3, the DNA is TGTGCCAGCACTGAACAGGGGGCGGGTGGCTACACCTTC.